The T cell receptor beta chain under discussion was sequenced for a study of breast tumors, draining lymph nodes, adjacent tissues. Study-wide points: Data fit most tumor T cells coming from lymph node, expanding in tumor. Data only fit, rather than demonstrated, lymph node origin of most tumor T cells. Tumor repertoires ranked between lymph nodes and nontumor tissue in diversity, with V and J gene preferences. Compared with basal-like, luminal-like tumors shared significantly more repertoire with nontumor tissue.

This clonotype is judged medium-sized. Its antigen remains unidentified. In TCRdb, the multiplex PCR reads were re-called with MiXCR into one record per CDR3 protein. This sample has about 13,000 distinct CDR3 sequences, with 55% to 65% found just once. Sequencing was done on a sample of tumor-adjacent breast tissue. The sequence derives from a female donor with breast cancer. Some clones in this sample may be carry-over from other donors' samples.

CDR3 amino acids: CASLMRGRVSYEQYF. The CDR3 nucleotides are TGTGCCAGCCTTATGAGGGGCAGGGTCTCCTACGAGCAGTACTTC. V gene TRBV6-2 or TRBV6-3 combines with J gene TRBJ2-7, with D perhaps matching TRBD1 or TRBD2 (5 bases each). The CDR3 length is 15 residues. CDR1 is MNHEY and CDR2 is SVGEGT in the germline V gene. V dropped 8 bases and J dropped 0 bases, with 17 bases sitting between them.